This T cell receptor (beta chain) originates from a study of blood T cells in healthy people across ages. Per-sample yields of isolated PBMCs were at least 6 million. The sample holds many counts of this clonotype. As yet, its antigen is unknown. Study outcomes and limitations: TCR beta diversity was tightly associated with the proportion of naive T cells. Versus aged donors, long-lived donors had higher diversity and more naive CD4+ cells.

The CDR3 runs 13 residues. The V gene lost 5 bases and the J gene lost 4 bases, with 11 bases spanning the gap. Germline-derived CDR1 and CDR2 are SGHTA and FQGTGA. With a J-beta primer mix and a sample-barcoded 5' primer, a second PCR ran about 7 to 12 cycles. TCRdb reprocessed the 5' RACE reads with MiXCR, giving one entry per CDR3 protein. The sample has 750,000 to 950,000 distinct CDR3 sequences, roughly 25% seen once. This sample was shared with a second study, whose subject was T cells of mothers and their children.

The genes are TRBV7-3 and TRBJ1-1; a possible D gene is TRBD1 (6 bases). The TCR originated in a boy younger than 18 in good health. What was sequenced was blood. CDR3 sequence (DNA): TGTGCCAGCAGCACACAGGGTGGCACTGAAGCTTTCTTT. Its protein is CASSTQGGTEAFF.